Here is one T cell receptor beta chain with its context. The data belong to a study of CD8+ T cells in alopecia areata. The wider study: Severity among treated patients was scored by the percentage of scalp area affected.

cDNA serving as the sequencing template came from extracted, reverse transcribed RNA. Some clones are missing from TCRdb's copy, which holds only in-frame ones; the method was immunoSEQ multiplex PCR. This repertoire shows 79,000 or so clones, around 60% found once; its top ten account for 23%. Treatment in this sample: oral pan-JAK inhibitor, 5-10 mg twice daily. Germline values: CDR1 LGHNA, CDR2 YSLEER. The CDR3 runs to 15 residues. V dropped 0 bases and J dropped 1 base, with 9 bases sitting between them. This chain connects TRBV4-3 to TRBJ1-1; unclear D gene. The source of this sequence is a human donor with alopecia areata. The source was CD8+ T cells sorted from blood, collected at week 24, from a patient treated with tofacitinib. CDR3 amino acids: CASSQDGGSNTEAFF. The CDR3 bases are TGCGCCAGCAGCCAAGACGGAGGGTCGAACACTGAAGCTTTCTTT.